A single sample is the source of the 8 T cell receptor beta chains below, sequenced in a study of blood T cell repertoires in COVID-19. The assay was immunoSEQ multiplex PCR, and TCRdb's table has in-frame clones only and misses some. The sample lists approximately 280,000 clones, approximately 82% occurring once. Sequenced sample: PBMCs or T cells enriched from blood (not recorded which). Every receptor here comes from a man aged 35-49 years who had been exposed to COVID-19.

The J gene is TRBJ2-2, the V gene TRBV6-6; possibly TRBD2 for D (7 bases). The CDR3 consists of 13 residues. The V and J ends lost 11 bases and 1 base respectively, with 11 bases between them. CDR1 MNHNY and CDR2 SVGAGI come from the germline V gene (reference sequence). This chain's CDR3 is CAAGAQNTGELFF. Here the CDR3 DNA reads TGTGCCGCGGGGGCCCAGAACACCGGGGAGCTGTTTTTT.

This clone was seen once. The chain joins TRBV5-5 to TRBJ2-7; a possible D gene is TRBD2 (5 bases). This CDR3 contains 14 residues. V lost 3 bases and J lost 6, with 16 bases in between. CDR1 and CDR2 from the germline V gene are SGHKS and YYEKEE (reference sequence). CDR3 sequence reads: CASSSGLTLLEQYF. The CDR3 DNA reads TGTGCCAGCAGCTCCGGACTGACTTTACTCGAGCAGTACTTC.

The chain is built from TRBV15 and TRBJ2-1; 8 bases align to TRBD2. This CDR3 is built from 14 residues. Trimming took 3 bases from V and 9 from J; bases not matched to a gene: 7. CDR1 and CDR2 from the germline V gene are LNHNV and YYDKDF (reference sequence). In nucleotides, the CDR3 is TGTGCCACCAGCAGCGGGCCCGGACTAGCTGAGCAGTTCTTC. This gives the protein CATSSGPGLAEQFF.

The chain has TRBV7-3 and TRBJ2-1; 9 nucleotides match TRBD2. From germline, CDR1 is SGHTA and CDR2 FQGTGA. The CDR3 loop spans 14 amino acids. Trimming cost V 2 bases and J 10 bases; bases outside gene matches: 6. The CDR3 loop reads CASSLLPGLAEQFF. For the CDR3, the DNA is TGTGCCAGCAGCTTACTCCCAGGACTAGCGGAGCAGTTCTTC.

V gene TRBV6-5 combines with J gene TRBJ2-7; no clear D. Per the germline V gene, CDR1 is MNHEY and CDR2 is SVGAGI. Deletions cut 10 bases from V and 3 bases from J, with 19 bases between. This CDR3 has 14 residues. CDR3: CATLLNLANYEQYF. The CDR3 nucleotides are TGTGCCACCTTATTAAACCTTGCTAACTACGAGCAGTACTTC.

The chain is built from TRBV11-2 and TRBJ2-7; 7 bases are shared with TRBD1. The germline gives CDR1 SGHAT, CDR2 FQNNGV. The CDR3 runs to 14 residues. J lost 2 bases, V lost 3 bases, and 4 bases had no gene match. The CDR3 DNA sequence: TGTGCCAGCAGCTTCGGGACAGCAACCTACGAGCAGTACTTC. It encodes CASSFGTATYEQYF. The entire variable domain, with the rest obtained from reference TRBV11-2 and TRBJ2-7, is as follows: EAGVAQSPRYKIIEKRQSVAFWCNPISGHATLYWYQQILGQGPKLLIQFQNNGVVDDSQLPKDRFSAERLKGVDSTLKIQPAKLEDSAVYLCASSFGTATYEQYFGPGTRLTVT.

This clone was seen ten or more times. CDR3 sequence: CASRGRLFGIIGAFF. As DNA, the CDR3 is TGCGCCAGCAGAGGTCGCCTATTCGGGATTATTGGAGCTTTCTTT. The chain carries TRBV4-1 and TRBJ1-1; D is unresolved. Germline CDR1 MGHRA, CDR2 YSYEKL. The CDR3 runs to 15 residues. V lost 6 bases to trimming and J lost 10 bases, with 24 bases between them.

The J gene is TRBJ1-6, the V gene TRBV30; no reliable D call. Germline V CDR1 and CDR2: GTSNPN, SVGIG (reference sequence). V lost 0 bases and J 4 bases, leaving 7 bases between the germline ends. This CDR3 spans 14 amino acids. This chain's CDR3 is CAWSVNTYNSPLHF. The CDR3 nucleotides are TGTGCCTGGAGTGTAAACACGTATAATTCACCCCTCCACTTT.